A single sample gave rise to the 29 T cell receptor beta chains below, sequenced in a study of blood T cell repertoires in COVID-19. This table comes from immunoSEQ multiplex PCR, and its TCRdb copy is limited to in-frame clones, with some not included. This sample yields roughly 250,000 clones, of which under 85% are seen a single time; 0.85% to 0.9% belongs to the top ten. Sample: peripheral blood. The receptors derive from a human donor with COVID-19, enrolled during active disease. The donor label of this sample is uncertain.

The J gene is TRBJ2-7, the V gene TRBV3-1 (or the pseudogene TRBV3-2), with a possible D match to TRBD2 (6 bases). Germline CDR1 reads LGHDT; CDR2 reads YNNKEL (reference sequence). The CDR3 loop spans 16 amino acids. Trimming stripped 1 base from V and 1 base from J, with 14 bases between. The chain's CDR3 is CASSQGDGRESYEQYF. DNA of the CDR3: TGTGCCAGCAGCCAAGGGGACGGGAGAGAGTCCTACGAGCAGTACTTC.

The CDR3 region is CASSPDRGQDQPQHF. CDR3 sequence (DNA): TGCGCCAGCAGCCCGGACAGGGGGCAGGACCAGCCCCAGCATTTT. The chain is built from TRBV5-1 and TRBJ1-5; 11 bases are shared with TRBD1. V shed 4 bases and J 7 bases; nucleotides not matched to a gene: 7. The CDR3 loop spans 15 amino acids. Germline CDR1 and CDR2: SGHRS and YFSETQ.

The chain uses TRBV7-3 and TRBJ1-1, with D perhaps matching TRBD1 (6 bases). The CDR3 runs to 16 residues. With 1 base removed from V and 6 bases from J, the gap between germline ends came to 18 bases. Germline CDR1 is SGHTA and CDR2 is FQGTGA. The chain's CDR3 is CASSLNAAREGAEAFF. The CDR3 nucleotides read TGTGCCAGCAGCTTAAACGCCGCAAGGGAGGGGGCTGAAGCTTTCTTT.

The CDR3 DNA is TGCAGTGCTACGTTAGGGGTCGAGCAGTTCTTC. It codes for CSATLGVEQFF. V and J are TRBV20-1 and TRBJ2-1; TRBD1 might be the D (5 bases). V gave up 4 bases and J gave up 10 bases, with 11 bases separating them. Germline V gene data show CDR1 as DFQATT and CDR2 as SNEGSKA (reference sequence). This CDR3 is 11 amino acids long.

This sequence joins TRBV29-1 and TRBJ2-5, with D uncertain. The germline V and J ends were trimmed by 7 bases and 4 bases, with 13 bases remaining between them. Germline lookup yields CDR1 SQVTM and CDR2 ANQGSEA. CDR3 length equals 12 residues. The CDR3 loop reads CSAGFAVETQYF. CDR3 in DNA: TGCAGCGCTGGGTTTGCGGTAGAGACCCAGTACTTC.

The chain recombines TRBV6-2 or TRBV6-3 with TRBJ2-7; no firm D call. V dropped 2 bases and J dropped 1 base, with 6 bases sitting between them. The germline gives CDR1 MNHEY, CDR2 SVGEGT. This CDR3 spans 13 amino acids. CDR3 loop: CASSYGQSYEQYF. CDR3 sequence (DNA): TGTGCCAGCAGTTACGGGCAGTCCTACGAGCAGTACTTC.

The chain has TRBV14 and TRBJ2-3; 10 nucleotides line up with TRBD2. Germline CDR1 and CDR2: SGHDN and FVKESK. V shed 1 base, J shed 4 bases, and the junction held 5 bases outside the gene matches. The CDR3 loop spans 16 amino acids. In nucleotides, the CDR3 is TGTGCCAGCAGCCAAGTCCTAGCGGGAGTCGCAGATACGCAGTATTTT. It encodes CASSQVLAGVADTQYF.

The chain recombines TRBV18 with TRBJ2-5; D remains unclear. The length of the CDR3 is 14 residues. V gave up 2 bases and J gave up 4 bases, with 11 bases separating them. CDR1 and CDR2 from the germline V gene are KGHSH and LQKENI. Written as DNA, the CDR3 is TGTGCCAGCTCACCAAGTGAACCGAGAGAGACCCAGTACTTC. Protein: CASSPSEPRETQYF. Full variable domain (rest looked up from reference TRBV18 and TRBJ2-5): NAGVMQNPRHLVRRRGQEARLRCSPMKGHSHVYWYRQLPEEGLKFMVYLQKENIIDESGMPKERFSAEFPKEGPSILRIQQVVRGDSAAYFCASSPSEPRETQYFGPGTRLLVL.

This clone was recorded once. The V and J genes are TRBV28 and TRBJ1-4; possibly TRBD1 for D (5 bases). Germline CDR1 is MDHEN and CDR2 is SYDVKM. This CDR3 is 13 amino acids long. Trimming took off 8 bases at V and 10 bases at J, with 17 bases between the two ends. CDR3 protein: CASHGQGIGKLFF. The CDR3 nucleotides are TGTGCCAGCCACGGGCAGGGCATAGGAAAACTGTTTTTT.

CDR3 DNA sequence: TGTGCCAGCAGCCCGGGACTGGACACCGGGGAGCTGTTTTTT. Its translation: CASSPGLDTGELFF. V gene TRBV7-3 combines with J gene TRBJ2-2; D possibly corresponds to TRBD2 (6 bases). In germline, CDR1 is SGHTA, CDR2 FQGTGA. CDR3 length: 14 amino acids. Trimming pared 5 bases from V and 3 bases from J, leaving 10 bases between.

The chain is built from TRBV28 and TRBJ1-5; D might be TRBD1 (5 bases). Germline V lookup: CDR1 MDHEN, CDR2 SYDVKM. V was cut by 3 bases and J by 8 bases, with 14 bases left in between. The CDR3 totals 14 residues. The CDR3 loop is CASSLGQDMEPQHF. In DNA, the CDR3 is TGTGCCAGCAGTTTGGGGCAGGATATGGAGCCCCAGCATTTT.

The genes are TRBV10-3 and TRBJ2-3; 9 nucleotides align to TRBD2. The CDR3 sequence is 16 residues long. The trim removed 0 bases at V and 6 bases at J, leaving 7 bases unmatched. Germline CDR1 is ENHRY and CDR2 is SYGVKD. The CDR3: CAISESTGGRGDTQYF. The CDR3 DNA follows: TGTGCCATCAGTGAGTCGACCGGCGGGAGGGGGGATACGCAGTATTTT.

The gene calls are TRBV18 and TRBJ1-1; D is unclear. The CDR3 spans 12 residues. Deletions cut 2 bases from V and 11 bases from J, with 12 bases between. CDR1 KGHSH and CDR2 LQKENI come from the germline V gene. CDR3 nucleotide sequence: TGTGCCAGCTCACCAGGCCACGAGAGGGCTTTCTTT. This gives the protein CASSPGHERAFF.

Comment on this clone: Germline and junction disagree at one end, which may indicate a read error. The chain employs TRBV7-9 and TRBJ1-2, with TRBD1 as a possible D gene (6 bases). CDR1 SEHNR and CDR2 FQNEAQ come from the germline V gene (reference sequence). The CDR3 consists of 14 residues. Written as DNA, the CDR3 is TGTGCCAGCAGCCTAGCGTTGGGGGCTGATGGCTACACCTTC. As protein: CASSLALGADGYTF.

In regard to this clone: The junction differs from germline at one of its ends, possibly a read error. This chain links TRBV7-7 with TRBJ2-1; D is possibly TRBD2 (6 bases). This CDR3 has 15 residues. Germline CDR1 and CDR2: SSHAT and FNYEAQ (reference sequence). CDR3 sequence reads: CASSLGFPGVNEQFF. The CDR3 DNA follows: TGTGCTAGCAGCTTAGGATTCCCGGGGGTCAATGAGCAGTTCTTC.

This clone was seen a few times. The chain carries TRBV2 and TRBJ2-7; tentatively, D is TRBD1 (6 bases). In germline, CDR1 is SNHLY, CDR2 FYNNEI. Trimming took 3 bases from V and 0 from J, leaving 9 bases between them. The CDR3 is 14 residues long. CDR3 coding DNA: TGTGCCAGCAGTGAGATAGGGGGCTCCTACGAGCAGTACTTC. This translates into CASSEIGGSYEQYF. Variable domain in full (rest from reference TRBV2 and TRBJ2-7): EPEVTQTPSHQVTQMGQEVILRCVPISNHLYFYWYRQILGQKVEFLVSFYNNEISEKSEIFDDQFSVERPDGSNFTLKIRSTKLEDSAMYFCASSEIGGSYEQYFGPGTRLTVT.

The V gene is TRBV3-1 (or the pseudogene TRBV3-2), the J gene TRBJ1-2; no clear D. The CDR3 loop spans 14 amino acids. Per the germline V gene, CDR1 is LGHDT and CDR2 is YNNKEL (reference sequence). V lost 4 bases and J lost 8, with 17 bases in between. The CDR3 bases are TGTGCCAGCAGCCCTTACGAGCAGGCGGGAGGCTACACCTTC. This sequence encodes CASSPYEQAGGYTF.

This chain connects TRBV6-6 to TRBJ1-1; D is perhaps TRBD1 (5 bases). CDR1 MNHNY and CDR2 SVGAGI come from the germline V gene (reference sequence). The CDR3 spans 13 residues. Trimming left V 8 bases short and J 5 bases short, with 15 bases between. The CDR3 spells CASGGRGGTEAFF. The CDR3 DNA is TGTGCCAGCGGCGGCCGGGGGGGAACTGAAGCTTTCTTT.

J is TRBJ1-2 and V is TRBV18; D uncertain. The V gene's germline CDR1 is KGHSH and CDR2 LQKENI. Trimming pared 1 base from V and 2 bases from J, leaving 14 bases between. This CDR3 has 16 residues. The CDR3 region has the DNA TGTGCCAGCTCACCACTCGCCCTCCTGGGCAACTATGGCTACACCTTC. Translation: CASSPLALLGNYGYTF.

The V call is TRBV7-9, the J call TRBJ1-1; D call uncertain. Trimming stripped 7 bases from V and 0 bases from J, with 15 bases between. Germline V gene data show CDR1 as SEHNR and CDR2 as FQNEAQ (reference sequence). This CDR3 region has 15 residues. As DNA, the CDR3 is TGTGCCAGCACCCTCTCCGCGTACTTGAACACTGAAGCTTTCTTT. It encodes CASTLSAYLNTEAFF.

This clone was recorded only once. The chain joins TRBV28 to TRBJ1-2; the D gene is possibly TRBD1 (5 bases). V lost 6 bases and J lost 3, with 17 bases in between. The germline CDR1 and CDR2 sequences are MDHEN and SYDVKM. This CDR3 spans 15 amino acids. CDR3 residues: CASRASRGGDYGYTF. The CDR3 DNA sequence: TGTGCCAGCAGAGCCTCCCGGGGGGGGGACTATGGCTACACCTTC.

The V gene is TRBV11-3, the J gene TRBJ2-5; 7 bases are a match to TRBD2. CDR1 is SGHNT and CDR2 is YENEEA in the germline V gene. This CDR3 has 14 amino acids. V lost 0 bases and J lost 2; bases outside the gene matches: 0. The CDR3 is CASSLDGGQETQYF. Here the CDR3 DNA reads TGTGCCAGCAGCTTAGACGGGGGGCAAGAGACCCAGTACTTC. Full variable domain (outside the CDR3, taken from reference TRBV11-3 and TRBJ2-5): EAGVVQSPRYKIIEKKQPVAFWCNPISGHNTLYWYLQNLGQGPELLIRYENEEAVDDSQLPKDRFSAERLKGVDSTLKIQPAELGDSAVYLCASSLDGGQETQYFGPGTRLLVL.

In nucleotides, the CDR3 is TGTGCCAGCAGTCCTAGGGGGGGGGCCGATCAGCCCCAGCATTTT. Residues: CASSPRGGADQPQHF. This chain links TRBV27 with TRBJ1-5, with D possibly TRBD1 on 6 matching bases. V lost 5 bases and J 5 bases, leaving 16 bases between the germline ends. The CDR3 length is 15 residues. The germline V gene encodes CDR1 MNHEY and CDR2 SMNVEV (reference sequence).

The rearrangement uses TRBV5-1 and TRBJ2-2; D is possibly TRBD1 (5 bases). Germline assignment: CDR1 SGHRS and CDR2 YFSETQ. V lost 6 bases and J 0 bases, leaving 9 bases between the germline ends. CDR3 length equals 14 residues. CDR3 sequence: CASKQVPNTGELFF. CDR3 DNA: TGCGCCAGCAAACAGGTCCCGAACACCGGGGAGCTGTTTTTT.

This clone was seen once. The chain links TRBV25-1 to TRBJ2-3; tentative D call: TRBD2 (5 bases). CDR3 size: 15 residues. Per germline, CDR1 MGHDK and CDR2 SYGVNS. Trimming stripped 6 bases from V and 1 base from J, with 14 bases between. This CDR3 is CASSSSFQGTDTQYF. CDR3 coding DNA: TGTGCCAGCAGCTCTAGCTTCCAGGGCACAGATACGCAGTATTTT.

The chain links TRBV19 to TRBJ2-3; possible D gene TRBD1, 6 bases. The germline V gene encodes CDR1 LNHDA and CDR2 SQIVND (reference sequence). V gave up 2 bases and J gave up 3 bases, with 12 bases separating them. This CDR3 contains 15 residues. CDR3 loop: CASSISGDGTDTQYF. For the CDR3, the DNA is TGTGCCAGTAGTATATCAGGGGATGGTACAGATACGCAGTATTTT.

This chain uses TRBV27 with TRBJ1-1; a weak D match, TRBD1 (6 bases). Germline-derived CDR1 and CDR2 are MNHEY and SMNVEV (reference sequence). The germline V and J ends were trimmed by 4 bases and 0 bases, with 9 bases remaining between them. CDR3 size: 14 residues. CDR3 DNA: TGTGCCAGCAGTTGGACAGATTTGAACACTGAAGCTTTCTTT. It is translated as CASSWTDLNTEAFF.

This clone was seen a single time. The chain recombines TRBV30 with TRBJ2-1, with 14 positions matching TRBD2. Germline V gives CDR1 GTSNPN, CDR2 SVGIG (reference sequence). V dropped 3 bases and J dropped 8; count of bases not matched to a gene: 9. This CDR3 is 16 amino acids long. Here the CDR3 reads CAWSWGLAGEGYEQFF. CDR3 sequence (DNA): TGTGCCTGGAGCTGGGGACTAGCGGGAGAAGGCTATGAGCAGTTCTTC.

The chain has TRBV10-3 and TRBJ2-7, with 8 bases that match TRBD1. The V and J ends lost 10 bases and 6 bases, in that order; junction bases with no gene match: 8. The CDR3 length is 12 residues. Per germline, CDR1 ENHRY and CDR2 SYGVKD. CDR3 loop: CATGQGQGEQYF. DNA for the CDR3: TGTGCCACCGGACAGGGCCAAGGCGAGCAGTACTTC.